This TCR beta chain was retrieved from a study of blood T cell repertoires in COVID-19. For the study at large: Sources were T cells, B-cell-depleted T cells, or PBMCs; the material itself was cDNA or gDNA.

Only in-frame clones appear in the TCRdb table, and some are missing; sequencing was by immunoSEQ multiplex PCR. The data show fewer than 80,000 clones, roughly 89% seen once. The CDR3 spans 16 residues. Trimming stripped 4 bases from V and 0 bases from J, with 13 bases between. Germline V lookup: CDR1 KGHDR, CDR2 SFDVKD. The chain is built from TRBV24-1 and TRBJ2-3; tentative D call: TRBD1 (6 bases). This sequence was found in a woman between 50 and 59 years old with active COVID-19. Sequenced input: peripheral blood. The CDR3 DNA reads TGTGCCACCAGTGACCCCCGACAGGCCAGCACAGATACGCAGTATTTT. Translated, it gives CATSDPRQASTDTQYF.